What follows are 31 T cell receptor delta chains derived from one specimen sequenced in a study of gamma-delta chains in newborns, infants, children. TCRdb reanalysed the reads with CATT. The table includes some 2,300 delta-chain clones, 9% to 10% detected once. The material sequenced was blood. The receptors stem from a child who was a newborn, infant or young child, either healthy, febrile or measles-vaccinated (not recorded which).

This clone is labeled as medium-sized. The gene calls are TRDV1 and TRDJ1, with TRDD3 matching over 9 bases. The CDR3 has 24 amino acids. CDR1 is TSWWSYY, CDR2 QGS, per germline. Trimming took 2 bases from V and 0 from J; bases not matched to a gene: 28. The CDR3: CALGEEVQSYRWGIWGWYTDKLIF. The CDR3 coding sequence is TGTGCTCTTGGGGAAGAGGTGCAGTCATATCGATGGGGGATATGGGGGTGGTACACCGATAAACTCATCTTT.

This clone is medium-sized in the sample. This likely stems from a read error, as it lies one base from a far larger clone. The CDR3 region has the DNA TGTGCCTGTGACGCCTGGGGGACCGATAAACTCATCTTT. This gives the protein CACDAWGTDKLIF. This sequence joins TRDV2 and TRDJ1, with 7 bases identical to TRDD3. This CDR3 spans 13 amino acids. With 3 bases clipped from V and 2 bases from J, the junction kept 2 bases outside the gene matches. CDR1 GEAIGNYY and CDR2 EKD come from the germline V gene.

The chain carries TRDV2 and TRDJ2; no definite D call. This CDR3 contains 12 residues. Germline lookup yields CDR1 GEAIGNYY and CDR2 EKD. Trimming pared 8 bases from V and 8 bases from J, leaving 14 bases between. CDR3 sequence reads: CASLWATAQLFF. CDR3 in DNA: TGTGCCTCACTGTGGGCTACCGCACAACTCTTCTTT.

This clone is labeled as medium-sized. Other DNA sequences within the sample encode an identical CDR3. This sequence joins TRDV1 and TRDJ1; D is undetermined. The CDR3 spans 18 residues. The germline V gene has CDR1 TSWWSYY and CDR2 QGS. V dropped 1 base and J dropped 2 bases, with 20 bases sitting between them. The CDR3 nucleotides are TGTGCTCTTGGGGAACGATCTCCTCAAGCTGAATATACCGATAAACTCATCTTT. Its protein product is CALGERSPQAEYTDKLIF.

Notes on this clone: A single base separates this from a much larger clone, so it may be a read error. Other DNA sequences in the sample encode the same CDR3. The CDR3, as DNA: TGTGCCTGTGACACGCTGGGGGATACTTTGACGGCACAACTCTTCTTT. It specifies CACDTLGDTLTAQLFF. This sequence joins TRDV2 and TRDJ2; 11 bases are a match to TRDD3. This CDR3 comprises 16 residues. CDR1 is GEAIGNYY and CDR2 is EKD in the germline V gene.

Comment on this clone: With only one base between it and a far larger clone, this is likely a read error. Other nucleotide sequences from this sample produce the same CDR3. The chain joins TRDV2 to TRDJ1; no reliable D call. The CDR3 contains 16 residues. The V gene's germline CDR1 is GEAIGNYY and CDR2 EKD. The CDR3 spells CACVRRPPTYTDKLIF. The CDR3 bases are TGTGCCTGTGTGAGGCGACCTCCCACGTACACTGATAAACTCATCTTT.

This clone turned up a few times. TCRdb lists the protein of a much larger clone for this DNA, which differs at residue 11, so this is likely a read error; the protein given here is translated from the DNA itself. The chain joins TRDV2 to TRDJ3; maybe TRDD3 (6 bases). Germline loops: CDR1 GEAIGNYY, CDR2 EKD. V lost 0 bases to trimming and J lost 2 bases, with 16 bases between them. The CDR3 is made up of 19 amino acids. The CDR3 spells CACDTVGDFDPWDTRQMFF. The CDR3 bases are TGTGCCTGTGACACCGTCGGGGATTTCGACCCCTGGGACACCCGACAGATGTTTTTC.

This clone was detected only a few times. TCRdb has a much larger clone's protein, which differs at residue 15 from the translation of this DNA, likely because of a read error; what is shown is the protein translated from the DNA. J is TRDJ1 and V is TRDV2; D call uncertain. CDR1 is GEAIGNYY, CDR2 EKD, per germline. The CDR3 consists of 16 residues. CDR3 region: CACVRRPPTYTDKLTF. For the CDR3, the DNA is TGTGCCTGTGTGAGGCGACCTCCCACGTACACCGATAAACTCACCTTT.

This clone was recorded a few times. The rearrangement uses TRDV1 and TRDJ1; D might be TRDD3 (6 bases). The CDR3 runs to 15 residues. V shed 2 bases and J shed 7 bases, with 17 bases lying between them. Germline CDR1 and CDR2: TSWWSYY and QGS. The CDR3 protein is CALGEEGGTSSKLIF. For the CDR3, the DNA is TGTGCTCTTGGGGAAGAGGGGGGGACCTCCAGTAAACTCATCTTT.

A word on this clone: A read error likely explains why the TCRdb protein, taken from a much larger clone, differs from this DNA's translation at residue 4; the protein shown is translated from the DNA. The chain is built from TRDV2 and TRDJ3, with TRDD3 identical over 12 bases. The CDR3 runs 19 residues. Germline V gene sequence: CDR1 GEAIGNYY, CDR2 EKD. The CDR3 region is CACATVGLGDTWDTRQMFF. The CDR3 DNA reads TGTGCCTGTGCCACCGTGGGACTGGGGGATACTTGGGACACCCGACAGATGTTTTTC.

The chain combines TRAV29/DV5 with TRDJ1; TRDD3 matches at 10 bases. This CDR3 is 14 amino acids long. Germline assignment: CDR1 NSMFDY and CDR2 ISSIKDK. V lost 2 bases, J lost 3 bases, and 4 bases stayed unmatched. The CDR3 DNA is TGTGCAGCAAGGATTGGGGGATACCCCGATAAACTCATCTTT. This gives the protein CAARIGGYPDKLIF.

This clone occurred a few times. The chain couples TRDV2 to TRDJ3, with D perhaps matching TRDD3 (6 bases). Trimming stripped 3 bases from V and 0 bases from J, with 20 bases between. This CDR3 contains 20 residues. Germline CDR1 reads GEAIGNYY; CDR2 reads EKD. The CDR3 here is CACDRFFSTGSSWDTRQMFF. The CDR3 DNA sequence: TGTGCCTGTGACCGCTTTTTTTCGACTGGGAGCTCCTGGGACACCCGACAGATGTTTTTC.

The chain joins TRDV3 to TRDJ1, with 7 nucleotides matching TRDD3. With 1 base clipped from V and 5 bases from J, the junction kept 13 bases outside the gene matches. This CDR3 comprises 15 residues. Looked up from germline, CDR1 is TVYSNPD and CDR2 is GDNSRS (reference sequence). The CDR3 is CAFKLRGINRDKLIF. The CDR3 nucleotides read TGTGCCTTTAAACTGCGGGGGATCAACCGTGATAAACTCATCTTT.

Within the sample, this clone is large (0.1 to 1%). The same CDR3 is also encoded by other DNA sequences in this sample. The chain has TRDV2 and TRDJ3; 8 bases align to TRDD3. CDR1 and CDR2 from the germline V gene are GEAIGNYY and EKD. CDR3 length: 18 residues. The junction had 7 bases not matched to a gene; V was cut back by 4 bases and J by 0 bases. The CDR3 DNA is TGTGCCTGTGATCTACTGGGGGGCCTCTCCTGGGACACCCGACAGATGTTTTTC. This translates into CACDLLGGLSWDTRQMFF.

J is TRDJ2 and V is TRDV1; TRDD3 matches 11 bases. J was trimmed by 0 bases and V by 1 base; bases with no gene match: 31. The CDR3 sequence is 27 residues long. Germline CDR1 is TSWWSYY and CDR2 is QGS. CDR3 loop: CALGEPLLQSPNDWGIRGIPLTAQLFF. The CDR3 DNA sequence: TGTGCTCTTGGGGAACCCCTCCTACAGAGCCCTAATGACTGGGGGATAAGGGGAATTCCTTTGACAGCACAACTCTTCTTT.

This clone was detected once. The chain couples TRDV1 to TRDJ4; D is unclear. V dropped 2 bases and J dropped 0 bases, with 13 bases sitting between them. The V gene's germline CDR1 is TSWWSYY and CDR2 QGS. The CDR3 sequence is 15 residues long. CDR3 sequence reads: CALGEGKDKARPLIF. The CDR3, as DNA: TGTGCTCTTGGGGAAGGGAAGGACAAGGCCAGACCCCTGATCTTT.

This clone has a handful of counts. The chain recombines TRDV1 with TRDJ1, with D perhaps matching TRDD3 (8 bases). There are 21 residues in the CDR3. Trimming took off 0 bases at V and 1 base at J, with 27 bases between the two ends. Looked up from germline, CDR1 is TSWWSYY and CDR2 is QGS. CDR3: CALGELFVLPPSGDTTDKLIF. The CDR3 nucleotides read TGTGCTCTTGGGGAACTCTTCGTCCTTCCTCCGTCCGGGGATACCACCGATAAACTCATCTTT.

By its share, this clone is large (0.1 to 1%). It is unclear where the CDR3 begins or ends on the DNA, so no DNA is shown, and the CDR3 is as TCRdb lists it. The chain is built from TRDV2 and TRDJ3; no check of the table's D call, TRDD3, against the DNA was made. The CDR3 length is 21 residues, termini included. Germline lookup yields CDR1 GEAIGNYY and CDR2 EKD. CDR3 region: CACDTVGFGGGSSWDTRQMFF.

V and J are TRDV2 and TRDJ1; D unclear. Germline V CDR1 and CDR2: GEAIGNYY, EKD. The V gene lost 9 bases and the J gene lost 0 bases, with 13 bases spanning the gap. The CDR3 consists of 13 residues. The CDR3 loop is CATVGPHTDKLIF. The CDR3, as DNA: TGTGCCACCGTTGGGCCCCACACCGATAAACTCATCTTT.

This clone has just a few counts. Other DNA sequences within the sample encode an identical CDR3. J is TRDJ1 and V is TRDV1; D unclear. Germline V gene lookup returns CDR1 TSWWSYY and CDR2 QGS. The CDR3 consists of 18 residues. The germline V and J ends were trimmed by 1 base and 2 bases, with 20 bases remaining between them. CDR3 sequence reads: CALGERSPQAEYTDKLIF. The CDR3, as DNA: TGTGCTCTTGGGGAACGCTCTCCTCAAGCTGAATATACCGATAAACTCATCTTT.

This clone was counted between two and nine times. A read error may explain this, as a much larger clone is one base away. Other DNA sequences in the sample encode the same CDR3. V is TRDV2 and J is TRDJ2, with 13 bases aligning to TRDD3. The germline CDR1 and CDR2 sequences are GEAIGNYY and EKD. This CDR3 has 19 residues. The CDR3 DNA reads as TGTGCCTGTGACCCCTTAACTGGGGGATACGTCCCTTTGACGGCACAACTCTTCTTT. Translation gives CACDPLTGGYVPLTAQLFF.

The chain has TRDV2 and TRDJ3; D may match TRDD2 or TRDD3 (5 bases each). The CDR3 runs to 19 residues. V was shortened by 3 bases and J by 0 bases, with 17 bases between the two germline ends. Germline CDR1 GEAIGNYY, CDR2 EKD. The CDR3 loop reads CACDPLGGPNSWDTRQMFF. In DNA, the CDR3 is TGTGCCTGTGACCCCCTCGGGGGTCCTAACTCCTGGGACACCCGACAGATGTTTTTC.

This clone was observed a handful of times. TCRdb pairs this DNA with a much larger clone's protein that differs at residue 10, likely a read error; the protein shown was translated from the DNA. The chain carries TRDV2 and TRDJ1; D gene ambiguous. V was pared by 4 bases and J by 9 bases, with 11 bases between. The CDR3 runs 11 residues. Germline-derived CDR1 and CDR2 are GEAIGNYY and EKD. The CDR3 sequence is CACDLTAQLIF. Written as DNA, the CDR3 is TGTGCCTGTGATTTGACAGCACAACTCATCTTT.

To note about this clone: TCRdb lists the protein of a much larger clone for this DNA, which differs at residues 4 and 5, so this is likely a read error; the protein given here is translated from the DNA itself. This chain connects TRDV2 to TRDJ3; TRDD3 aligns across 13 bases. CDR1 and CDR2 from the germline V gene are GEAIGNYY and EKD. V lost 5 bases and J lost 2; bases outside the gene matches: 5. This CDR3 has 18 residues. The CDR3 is CACATLGDTTWDTRQMFF. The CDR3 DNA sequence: TGTGCCTGTGCCACACTGGGGGATACGACCTGGGACACCCGACAGATGTTTTTC.

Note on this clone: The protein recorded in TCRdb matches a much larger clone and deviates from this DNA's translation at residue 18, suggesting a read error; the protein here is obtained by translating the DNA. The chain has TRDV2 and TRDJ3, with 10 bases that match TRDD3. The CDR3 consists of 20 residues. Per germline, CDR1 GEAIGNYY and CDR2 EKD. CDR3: CACDRLEGGYGSWDTRQVFF. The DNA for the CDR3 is TGTGCCTGTGACCGCCTAGAGGGGGGATACGGGTCCTGGGACACCCGACAGGTGTTTTTC.

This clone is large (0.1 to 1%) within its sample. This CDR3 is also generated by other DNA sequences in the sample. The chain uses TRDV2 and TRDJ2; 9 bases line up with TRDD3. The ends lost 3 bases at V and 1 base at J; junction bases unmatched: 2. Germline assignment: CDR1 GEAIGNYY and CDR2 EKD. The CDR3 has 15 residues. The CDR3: CACDGLGDLTAQLFF. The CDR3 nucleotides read TGTGCCTGTGACGGACTGGGGGATTTGACAGCACAACTCTTCTTT.

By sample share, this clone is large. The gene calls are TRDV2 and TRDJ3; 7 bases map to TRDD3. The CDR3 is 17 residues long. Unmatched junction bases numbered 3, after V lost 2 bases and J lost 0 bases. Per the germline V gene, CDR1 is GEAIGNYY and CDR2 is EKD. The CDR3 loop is CACDILGSSWDTRQMFF. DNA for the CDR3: TGTGCCTGTGACATACTGGGGAGCTCCTGGGACACCCGACAGATGTTTTTC.

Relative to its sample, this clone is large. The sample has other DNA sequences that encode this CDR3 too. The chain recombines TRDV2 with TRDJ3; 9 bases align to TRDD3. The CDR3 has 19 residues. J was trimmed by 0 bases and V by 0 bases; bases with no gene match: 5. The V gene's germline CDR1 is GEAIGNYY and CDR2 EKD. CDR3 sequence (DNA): TGTGCCTGTGACACCTGGGGGATAATGAACTCCTGGGACACCCGACAGATGTTTTTC. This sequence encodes CACDTWGIMNSWDTRQMFF.

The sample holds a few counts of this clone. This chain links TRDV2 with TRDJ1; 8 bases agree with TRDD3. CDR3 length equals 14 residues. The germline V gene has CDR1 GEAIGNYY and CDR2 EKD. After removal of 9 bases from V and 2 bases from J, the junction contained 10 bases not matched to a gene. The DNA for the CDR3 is TGTGCCACCGCCGAGGGATACGCGACCGATAAACTCATCTTT. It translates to CATAEGYATDKLIF.

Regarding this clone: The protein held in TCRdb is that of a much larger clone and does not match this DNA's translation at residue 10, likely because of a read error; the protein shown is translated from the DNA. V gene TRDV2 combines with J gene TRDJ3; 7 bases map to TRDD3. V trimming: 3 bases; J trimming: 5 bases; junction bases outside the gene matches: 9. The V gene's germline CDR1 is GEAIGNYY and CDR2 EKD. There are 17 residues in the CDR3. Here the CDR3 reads CACDFTGESRDTRQMFF. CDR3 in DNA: TGTGCCTGTGACTTCACTGGGGAATCCCGGGACACCCGACAGATGTTTTTC.

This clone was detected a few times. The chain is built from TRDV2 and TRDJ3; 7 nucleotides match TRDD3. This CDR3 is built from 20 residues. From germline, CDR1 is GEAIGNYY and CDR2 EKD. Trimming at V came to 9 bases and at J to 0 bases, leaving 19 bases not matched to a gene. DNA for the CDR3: TGTGCCACCGTTCGTACTGGGGTATACGGTAGCTCCTGGGACACCCGACAGATGTTTTTC. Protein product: CATVRTGVYGSSWDTRQMFF.